The T cell receptor (beta chain) under discussion was sequenced for a study of blood T cell repertoires in COVID-19. Assay used: immunoSEQ multiplex PCR; TCRdb lists only in-frame clones, some missing. The sample lists 400,000 to 500,000 clones, around 89% seen once, with 1.5% to 2% in the top ten. The V and J ends lost 1 base and 4 bases respectively, with 7 bases between them. The CDR3 is 13 residues long. CDR1 is SEHNR and CDR2 is FQNEAQ in the germline V gene (reference sequence). On this clone itself: This sample includes further DNA sequences coding for the same CDR3.

Sequencing was done on a sample of PBMCs or T cells enriched from blood (not recorded which). The sequence derives from a woman between 40 and 55 years old who had recovered from COVID-19. The chain joins TRBV7-9 to TRBJ2-5; D is perhaps TRBD2 (5 bases). CDR3 coding DNA: TGTGCCAGCAGCTTAGGACGGGGAGAGACCCAGTACTTC. It yields the protein CASSLGRGETQYF.